Sequencing of this TCR beta chain was carried out in a study of prognosis after radiotherapy for stage I lung cancer. Background on the study: Enrolled patients had stage I non-small cell lung cancer and entered the cohort between early 2018 and 2019.

CDR3 of TCR beta was amplified from genomic DNA via a two-round multiplex PCR. Every TRBV and TRBJ gene had its own specific primer in first-round PCR. TCRdb processed the multiplex PCR reads anew with MiXCR; each CDR3 protein has one entry. The sample shows tens of thousands of distinct CDR3 sequences, 43% of them seen only once. Points from the study as a whole: Gene usage, both TRBV and TRBJ, reportedly differed between patients with metastases and patients without them.

As regards this clonotype: Its antigen is undetermined.

Blood draws of 5 to 7.5 milliliters of peripheral blood occurred at each of two time points. Trimming took off 7 bases at V and 13 bases at J, with 20 bases between the two ends. CDR1 and CDR2 (germline): MDHEN, SYDVKM. CDR3 length equals 12 residues. The starting material was PBMCs, obtained before or after stereotactic body radiation therapy (not recorded which). This chain uses TRBV28 with TRBJ2-7, with D uncertain. The TCR comes from a donor of 50 years or more with non-small cell lung cancer. The CDR3 DNA reads as TGTGCCAGCATGACACCCTCCTACGGGCATTACTTC. Its protein is CASMTPSYGHYF.